The source of this TCR beta chain is a study of T-cell reconstitution after alpha-beta-depleted transplantation in children. General study results and limits: After transplant, at about two months, alpha-beta T cells were reportedly derived from several hundred expanded graft clones. The study traced high day-60 TCRbeta diversity in some patients to surviving recipient T cells and thymic progenitors.

CDR3 size: 14 residues. Trimming at V came to 7 bases and at J to 6 bases, leaving 9 bases not matched to a gene. Library preparation (for TCRbeta) was performed with unique molecular identifiers. Each CDR3 protein gets one entry after TCRdb re-called the PCR reads with MiXCR. The sample has approximately 270,000 distinct CDR3 sequences; 20% to 30% are singletons. This clonotype was counted between two and nine times. Antigen specificity is unknown. The sequence derives from a female patient younger than 10 who had a stem cell transplant for congenital amegakaryocytic thrombocytopenia, so the T cells may come from the graft donor. The genes are TRBV12-3 or TRBV12-4 and TRBJ1-2; TRBD1 agrees at 9 bases. Source: PBMCs, mostly from graft donor cells, taken 360 days after TCRalphabeta/CD19-depleted stem cell transplant. The CDR3 region is CASTQTGGSDGYTF. In DNA form, the CDR3 reads TGTGCCAGCACCCAGACAGGGGGTAGCGATGGCTACACCTTC.